Below are 18 T cell receptor beta chains sequenced from a single sample in a study of blood T cell repertoires in COVID-19. Some clones are missing from TCRdb's copy, which holds only in-frame ones; the method was immunoSEQ multiplex PCR. The repertoire holds almost 200,000 clones, with about 85% as singletons. The sequencing sample was made of peripheral blood. The receptors were sampled from a man aged 55 to 69 with COVID-19, enrolled during active disease.

The chain employs TRBV2 and TRBJ1-1; D is perhaps TRBD1 (6 bases). V was shortened by 6 bases and J by 6 bases, with 8 bases between the two germline ends. The CDR3 extends over 11 amino acids. Germline V gene sequence: CDR1 SNHLY, CDR2 FYNNEI. The CDR3 region is CASRWGPEAFF. DNA of the CDR3: TGTGCCAGCAGGTGGGGGCCTGAAGCTTTCTTT.

This clone has a single count. The gene calls are TRBV5-1 and TRBJ2-5, with TRBD1 as a possible D gene (5 bases). The length of the CDR3 is 14 residues. Germline V gene sequence: CDR1 SGHRS, CDR2 YFSETQ. Trimming removed 4 bases from V and 5 bases from J, with 15 bases in between. DNA for the CDR3: TGCGCCAGCAGCCGCGCAGGGATGGGGGAGACCCAGTACTTC. This codes for CASSRAGMGETQYF.

The chain joins TRBV4-2 to TRBJ2-1, with D possibly TRBD1 on 5 matching bases. V lost 0 bases, J lost 8 bases, and 14 bases lay in between. The germline gives CDR1 LGHNA, CDR2 YNFKEQ. The CDR3 sequence is 15 residues long. The CDR3 reads CASSQEKTASYEQFF. DNA of the CDR3: TGTGCCAGCAGCCAAGAAAAGACAGCAAGTTATGAGCAGTTCTTC.

This sequence joins TRBV2 and TRBJ2-1; 10 bases fit TRBD1. Germline trimming cut 0 bases from V and 12 bases from J; bases unmatched to any gene: 5. CDR3 length equals 14 residues. From germline, CDR1 is SNHLY and CDR2 FYNNEI. The CDR3 DNA sequence: TGTGCCAGCAGTGAAGCGTTGGACAGGGGGTCGCAGTTCTTC. This encodes CASSEALDRGSQFF.

The chain combines TRBV9 with TRBJ1-2; 7 bases align to TRBD1. After removal of 0 bases from V and 3 bases from J, the junction contained 2 bases not matched to a gene. Per germline, CDR1 SGDLS and CDR2 YYNGEE. The CDR3 extends over 14 amino acids. In nucleotides, the CDR3 is TGTGCCAGCAGCGTAGGGACAGGCGACTATGGCTACACCTTC. This translates into CASSVGTGDYGYTF.

This chain connects TRBV3-1 (or the pseudogene TRBV3-2) to TRBJ2-3; 9 bases are a match to TRBD1. Germline assignment: CDR1 LGHDT and CDR2 YNNKEL (reference sequence). V lost 5 bases, J lost 1 base, and 4 bases stayed unmatched. The CDR3 loop spans 15 amino acids. DNA for the CDR3: TGTGCCAGCAGCTGGAGGACAGGGGGCACAGATACGCAGTATTTT. Translating it yields CASSWRTGGTDTQYF.

A few counts support this clone. V gene TRBV4-2 combines with J gene TRBJ2-6; TRBD1 matches at 8 bases. This CDR3 has 17 amino acids. V dropped 1 base and J dropped 2; count of bases not matched to a gene: 4. Germline assignment: CDR1 LGHNA and CDR2 YNFKEQ. The CDR3 DNA sequence: TGTGCCAGCAGCCAAGGGACAGGGTCAACTGGGGCCAACGTCCTGACTTTC. Translated, it gives CASSQGTGSTGANVLTF.

The J gene is TRBJ1-6, the V gene TRBV7-9; TRBD1 matches at 11 bases. The trim removed 5 bases at V and 10 bases at J, leaving 7 bases unmatched. Per germline, CDR1 SEHNR and CDR2 FQNEAQ (reference sequence). CDR3 length: 15 residues. The DNA for the CDR3 is TGTGCCAGCAGCCTCGGACAGGGGGCTGGGTCACCCCTCCACTTT. Its translation: CASSLGQGAGSPLHF.

This clone came up once. V and J are TRBV6-5 and TRBJ2-1; 8 nucleotides align to TRBD2. V was clipped by 6 bases and J by 3 bases; unmatched bases: 7. Looked up from germline, CDR1 is MNHEY and CDR2 is SVGAGI. The CDR3 runs 15 residues. The CDR3, as DNA: TGTGCCAGCAGCCGCGAAACTAGCGGCTACAATGAGCAGTTCTTC. It is translated as CASSRETSGYNEQFF.

The chain employs TRBV7-8 and TRBJ2-7, with 14 bases aligning to TRBD2. Unmatched junction bases numbered 6, after V lost 4 bases and J lost 7 bases. Germline V gives CDR1 SGHVS, CDR2 FQNEAQ. The CDR3 covers 15 residues. In DNA form, the CDR3 reads TGTGCCAGCAGCTCGGGACTAGCGGGAGTGGGAGAGCAGTACTTC. It translates to CASSSGLAGVGEQYF.

V gene TRBV28 combines with J gene TRBJ1-5, with 7 bases that match TRBD1. Germline V gene sequence: CDR1 MDHEN, CDR2 SYDVKM. The CDR3 length is 15 residues. The V and J ends lost 5 bases and 6 bases, in that order; junction bases with no gene match: 10. This chain's CDR3 is CASSLPGQKGQPQHF. CDR3 sequence (DNA): TGTGCCAGCAGTCTCCCGGGACAGAAGGGTCAGCCCCAGCATTTT.

This chain links TRBV6-6 with TRBJ1-2; D is possibly TRBD1 (5 bases). This CDR3 region has 16 residues. V was clipped by 2 bases and J by 5 bases, with 18 bases between them. CDR1 is MNHNY, CDR2 SVGAGI, per germline (reference sequence). The CDR3 here is CASSYTGLSSSYGYTF. CDR3 in DNA: TGTGCCAGCAGTTACACGGGACTTTCAAGTTCTTATGGCTACACCTTC.

This clone has more than one count but fewer than ten. The rearrangement uses TRBV12-3 or TRBV12-4 and TRBJ1-1; D ambiguous. Trimming cost V 8 bases and J 4 bases, with 14 bases left between them. This CDR3 has 13 residues. The CDR3 sequence: CASGRLRSTEAFF. The CDR3 nucleotides are TGTGCCAGCGGTCGATTGAGGAGCACTGAAGCTTTCTTT.

Written as DNA, the CDR3 is TGTGCCAGCAGTCCGCCGGGGACAGGGGTTCGTTATGGCTACACCTTC. Amino acid sequence: CASSPPGTGVRYGYTF. The chain combines TRBV28 with TRBJ1-2; TRBD1 matches 10 bases. The CDR3 covers 16 residues. From germline, CDR1 is MDHEN and CDR2 SYDVKM. The V gene end was trimmed by 5 bases and the J gene end by 5 bases; junction bases not matched to a gene: 11.

This chain joins TRBV6-6 and TRBJ1-5; the D gene is possibly TRBD1 (6 bases). This CDR3 has 15 residues. The V gene's germline CDR1 is MNHNY and CDR2 SVGAGI (reference sequence). The germline V and J ends were trimmed by 2 bases and 2 bases, with 10 bases remaining between them. CDR3 bases: TGTGCCAGCAGTTACACACCAGGGGGCAATCAGCCCCAGCATTTT. It translates to CASSYTPGGNQPQHF.

The J gene is TRBJ2-2, the V gene TRBV6-4; TRBD2 is a possible D gene (5 bases). The CDR3 extends over 13 amino acids. V was trimmed by 4 bases and J by 7 bases, leaving 10 bases between them. The germline V gene encodes CDR1 MRHNA and CDR2 SNTAGT. CDR3 nucleotides: TGTGCCAGCAGTGTACGGGGAAACGGGGAGCTGTTTTTT. Its protein product is CASSVRGNGELFF.

The chain carries TRBV3-1 (or the pseudogene TRBV3-2) and TRBJ1-4; 7 bases fit TRBD1. The length of the CDR3 is 14 residues. Germline V gene data show CDR1 as LGHDT and CDR2 as YNNKEL (reference sequence). J lost 7 bases, V lost 1 base, and 3 bases had no gene match. The CDR3 nucleotides read TGTGCCAGCAGCCAAGTAGGGGGCGGTGAAAAACTGTTTTTT. This gives the protein CASSQVGGGEKLFF.

The gene calls are TRBV7-2 and TRBJ2-3, with 8 bases matching TRBD1. Germline lookup yields CDR1 SGHTA and CDR2 FQGNSA. Trimming cost V 1 base and J 6 bases; bases outside gene matches: 6. CDR3 size: 15 residues. CDR3 in amino acids: CASSLVTGGWDTQYF. In DNA, the CDR3 is TGTGCCAGCAGCTTAGTTACAGGGGGATGGGATACGCAGTATTTT.